Each of the 10 T cell receptor beta chains below was sequenced from the same sample in a study of graft-versus-host responses after intestinal transplantation. The method was immunoSEQ multiplex PCR; TCRdb's version includes in-frame clones alone and lacks a portion of them. The data hold tens of thousands of clones, with roughly 92% observed a single time. Material: bone marrow, obtained approximately 700 days after intestinal transplantation. The receptors originated from a human patient who received an intestinal transplant, so some T cells may come from the graft donor.

The chain carries TRBV4-1 and TRBJ1-2; TRBD1 matches 7 bases. J gave up 4 bases and V 6 bases, and 11 bases lay outside the gene matches. This CDR3 is built from 15 residues. Per germline, CDR1 MGHRA and CDR2 YSYEKL. In nucleotides, the CDR3 is TGCGCCAGCAGGCGTACAGGGGCTCCGGTCTATGGCTACACCTTC. Amino acid sequence: CASRRTGAPVYGYTF.

This chain links TRBV6-6 with TRBJ2-6, with D possibly TRBD2 on 6 matching bases. Germline CDR1 is MNHNY and CDR2 is SVGAGI (reference sequence). Trimming took off 9 bases at V and 1 base at J, with 10 bases between the two ends. This CDR3 region has 14 residues. CDR3 nucleotides: TGTGCCAGTGGGGGGACTTCTGGGGCCAACGTCCTGACTTTC. Amino acids: CASGGTSGANVLTF.

The rearrangement joins TRBV5-1 to TRBJ2-7; 11 bases are a match to TRBD2. The CDR3 totals 18 residues. Looked up from germline, CDR1 is SGHRS and CDR2 is YFSETQ. V lost 3 bases, J lost 2 bases, and 13 bases stayed unmatched. The CDR3 nucleotides are TGCGCCAGCAGCTCCATGTCTAGCGGGAGGCACTATACCTACGAGCAGTACTTC. Its protein product is CASSSMSSGRHYTYEQYF.

V usage is TRBV4-1 and J usage is TRBJ2-7; unclear D gene. The CDR3 is 12 amino acids. Germline V CDR1 and CDR2: MGHRA, YSYEKL. With 0 bases removed from V and 3 bases from J, the gap between germline ends came to 3 bases. The CDR3 loop reads CASSQDSYEQYF. The DNA of the CDR3 is TGCGCCAGCAGCCAAGATAGCTACGAGCAGTACTTC.

CDR3 residues: CASSNPGLATGELFF. In nucleotides, the CDR3 is TGTGCCAGTAGTAACCCGGGACTAGCAACCGGGGAGCTGTTTTTT. The chain recombines TRBV19 with TRBJ2-2, with 9 positions matching TRBD2. CDR1 LNHDA and CDR2 SQIVND come from the germline V gene (reference sequence). The trim removed 4 bases at V and 5 bases at J, leaving 5 bases unmatched. The CDR3 spans 15 residues.

V is TRBV7-9 and J is TRBJ1-1; D remains unclear. The V end lost 5 bases, the J end lost 1 base, and 11 bases lay between the germline ends. CDR1 is SEHNR, CDR2 FQNEAQ, per germline (reference sequence). This CDR3 contains 14 residues. The CDR3 DNA reads TGTGCCAGCAGCCGCGGACGGCAGAACACTGAAGCTTTCTTT. This gives the protein CASSRGRQNTEAFF. The full variable domain, its missing parts supplied by reference TRBV7-9 and TRBJ1-1, is DTGVSQNPRHKITKRGQNVTFRCDPISEHNRLYWYRQTLGQGPEFLTYFQNEAQLEKSRLLSDRFSAERPKGSFSTLEIQRTEQGDSAMYLCASSRGRQNTEAFFGQGTRLTVV.

This clone has only one observation. This chain links TRBV29-1 with TRBJ1-1, with D hard to call. V lost 2 bases and J lost 4, with 17 bases in between. There are 15 residues in the CDR3. Germline V gene lookup returns CDR1 SQVTM and CDR2 ANQGSEA. The CDR3 protein is CSVESLYKGSTEAFF. CDR3 DNA: TGCAGCGTTGAAAGCTTGTATAAGGGCTCCACTGAAGCTTTCTTT.

The chain joins TRBV27 to TRBJ2-5; D is perhaps TRBD2 (6 bases). Germline CDR1 reads MNHEY; CDR2 reads SMNVEV (reference sequence). CDR3 length equals 15 residues. V lost 4 bases and J 5 bases, leaving 17 bases between the germline ends. The CDR3: CASSWAGLLAETQYF. Here the CDR3 DNA reads TGTGCCAGCAGTTGGGCGGGACTCTTAGCCGAGACCCAGTACTTC.

The DNA for the CDR3 is TGTGCCAGCCCCGTAAGGGGACCTTCTGGGGCCAACGTCCTGACTTTC. As protein: CASPVRGPSGANVLTF. The V call is TRBV27, the J call TRBJ2-6, with D perhaps given as TRBD1 or TRBD2 (5 bases each). The V gene lost 8 bases and the J gene lost 1 base, with 15 bases spanning the gap. This CDR3 contains 16 residues. CDR1 MNHEY and CDR2 SMNVEV come from the germline V gene (reference sequence).

This clone showed up just a few times. The chain links TRBV19 to TRBJ1-1; D remains ambiguous. The V and J ends lost 1 base and 3 bases respectively, with 15 bases between them. This CDR3 spans 16 amino acids. Germline V CDR1 and CDR2: LNHDA, SQIVND (reference sequence). Here the CDR3 DNA reads TGTGCCAGTAGTATAGGAGAGGGATCGGTGGACACTGAAGCTTTCTTT. Translating gives CASSIGEGSVDTEAFF.